The present T cell receptor (beta chain) was sequenced within a study of T cell repertoires in cytomegalovirus infection. Overall study: CMV infection together with matching HLA type was indicated by public TCR beta signatures. Broader study findings: CMV-specific TCR beta clonotypes restricted by HLA-C dominated the ex vivo response.

Details on this clonotype: Its antigen remains unidentified.

TCRdb analysed the reads with MiXCR anew, one entry per CDR3 protein. The sample yields around 570,000 distinct CDR3 sequences, 35% to 50% seen once. Per germline, CDR1 SNHLY and CDR2 FYNNEI. V was cut by 3 bases and J by 3 bases, with 8 bases left in between. The CDR3 runs 13 residues. The receptor comes from a human donor in good health (CMV status not recorded). Some clones in this sample may be carry-over from other donors' samples. The J gene is TRBJ1-1, the V gene TRBV2; D unclear. Sequenced here: cultured PBMCs, sampled from culture after CMV antigen stimulation. CDR3 region: CASSDGSYTEAFF. Written as DNA, the CDR3 is TGTGCCAGCAGTGATGGGTCGTACACTGAAGCTTTCTTT.